The 22 T cell receptor beta chains in this list originate from one sample, sequenced in a study of graft-versus-host responses after intestinal transplantation. The table came from immunoSEQ multiplex PCR; TCRdb's copy has only in-frame clones and leaves some out. The table includes over 10,000 clones, less than 85% detected once. The specimen was PBMCs, collected about 300 days after intestinal transplant. These receptors came from a human patient who received an intestinal transplant, so some T cells may come from the graft donor.

V gene TRBV7-3 combines with J gene TRBJ2-5; D is unresolved. CDR1 SGHTA and CDR2 FQGTGA come from the germline V gene. The V gene lost 1 base and the J gene lost 1 base, with 7 bases spanning the gap. This CDR3 has 14 residues. The DNA for the CDR3 is TGTGCCAGCAGCTTAAACTCCCTCCAAGAGACCCAGTACTTC. It is translated as CASSLNSLQETQYF.

The J gene is TRBJ2-2, the V gene TRBV4-1, with 12 bases lining up with TRBD1. Germline CDR1 MGHRA, CDR2 YSYEKL. The CDR3 runs to 16 residues. The ends lost 4 bases at V and 4 bases at J; junction bases unmatched: 4. The DNA for the CDR3 is TGCGCCAGCAGCCTGGGGACAGGGGGCGGCACCGGGGAGCTGTTTTTT. Its protein is CASSLGTGGGTGELFF.

This sequence joins TRBV5-1 and TRBJ2-1; 8 bases fit TRBD2. The CDR3 totals 16 residues. Germline V gene sequence: CDR1 SGHRS, CDR2 YFSETQ. The V segment lost 4 bases and the J segment 0 bases; nucleotides outside the gene matches: 6. Written as DNA, the CDR3 is TGCGCCAGCAGCCCCCCGAGCGGGAGCTCCTACAATGAGCAGTTCTTC. Amino acids: CASSPPSGSSYNEQFF.

The J gene is TRBJ2-7, the V gene TRBV20-1, with D uncertain. V was pared by 1 base and J by 5 bases, with 6 bases between. Germline assignment: CDR1 DFQATT and CDR2 SNEGSKA (reference sequence). This CDR3 contains 11 residues. The DNA for the CDR3 is TGCAGTGCTAGAGTCTGGGACGAGCAGTACTTC. Translated, it gives CSARVWDEQYF.

This rearrangement joins TRBV6-5 to TRBJ1-5; 7 bases are shared with TRBD1. Trimming removed 8 bases from V and 5 bases from J; junction bases left unmatched: 9. Germline lookup yields CDR1 MNHEY and CDR2 SVGAGI. This CDR3 is 14 amino acids long. The CDR3 reads CASRRQGGYQPQHF. CDR3 nucleotides: TGTGCCAGCCGAAGACAGGGTGGTTATCAGCCCCAGCATTTT.

This clone was seen only a few times. The CDR3 reads CASSSLTGVLETQYF. CDR3 coding DNA: TGTGCCAGCAGCTCCCTTACAGGGGTGTTAGAGACCCAGTACTTC. The rearrangement links TRBV7-2 to TRBJ2-5; 7 bases align to TRBD1. Germline CDR1 SGHTA, CDR2 FQGNSA. The CDR3 extends over 15 amino acids. V lost 4 bases, J lost 4 bases, and 9 bases stayed unmatched.

V usage is TRBV5-5 and J usage is TRBJ2-5, with 10 bases that match TRBD2. From germline, CDR1 is SGHKS and CDR2 YYEKEE (reference sequence). CDR3 length: 16 amino acids. J was trimmed by 4 bases and V by 0 bases; bases with no gene match: 6. The CDR3 loop is CASSLGASGSSETQYF. CDR3 in DNA: TGTGCCAGCAGCTTGGGGGCTAGCGGGAGTTCAGAGACCCAGTACTTC.

V and J are TRBV27 and TRBJ2-2, with D possibly being TRBD1 or TRBD2 (5 bases each). The CDR3 is made up of 16 amino acids. V lost 5 bases, J lost 0 bases, and 13 bases lay in between. Germline loops: CDR1 MNHEY, CDR2 SMNVEV (reference sequence). Here the CDR3 reads CASSPIQGPNTGELFF. CDR3 sequence (DNA): TGTGCCAGCAGTCCCATCCAGGGACCGAACACCGGGGAGCTGTTTTTT.

The CDR3 coding sequence is TGCGCCAGCAGCCCCGGACGGTTTGGAAATGAAAAACTGTTTTTT. This sequence encodes CASSPGRFGNEKLFF. This chain uses TRBV5-1 with TRBJ1-4, with D unresolved. CDR1 SGHRS and CDR2 YFSETQ come from the germline V gene. The V end lost 4 bases, the J end lost 5 bases, and 15 bases lay between the germline ends. The CDR3 contains 15 residues.

This rearrangement joins TRBV1 to TRBJ1-3; the DNA was not used to check the table's D call, TRBD1. TRBV1 is a pseudogene segment. This CDR3 contains 16 residues. The CDR3 nucleotides read TGCACCAGCAGCCAGATTGACACCAACTCTGGAAACACCATATATTTT. This codes for CTSSQIDTNSGNTIYF.

V is TRBV15 and J is TRBJ2-2; no definite D call. Germline V gives CDR1 LNHNV, CDR2 YYDKDF (reference sequence). This CDR3 has 12 amino acids. Trimming took 7 bases from V and 5 from J, leaving 8 bases between them. CDR3 coding DNA: TGTGCCACCAAAGACTGGACCGGGGAGCTGTTTTTT. Protein sequence: CATKDWTGELFF. Full variable domain (rest looked up from reference TRBV15 and TRBJ2-2): DAMVIQNPRYQVTQFGKPVTLSCSQTLNHNVMYWYQQKSSQAPKLLFHYYDKDFNNEADTPDNFQSRRPNTSFCFLDIRSPGLGDTAMYLCATKDWTGELFFGEGSRLTVL.

This chain connects TRBV10-3 to TRBJ2-7; TRBD1 agrees at 11 bases. Germline V lookup: CDR1 ENHRY, CDR2 SYGVKD. J lost 1 base, V lost 2 bases, and 7 bases had no gene match. This CDR3 comprises 17 residues. The CDR3 spells CAISERTGGEGSYEQYF. The CDR3 nucleotides read TGTGCCATCAGTGAGAGGACAGGGGGCGAGGGTTCCTACGAGCAGTACTTC.

The chain combines TRBV15 with TRBJ2-7, with 11 nucleotides matching TRBD1. The CDR3 has 15 amino acids. Germline trimming cut 5 bases from V and 0 bases from J; bases unmatched to any gene: 3. Germline V lookup: CDR1 LNHNV, CDR2 YYDKDF (reference sequence). CDR3 nucleotide sequence: TGTGCCACCAGCTCCGGGACAGGGGGCTCCTACGAGCAGTACTTC. Translating it yields CATSSGTGGSYEQYF.

J is TRBJ2-7 and V is TRBV11-2; D could derive from TRBD1 or TRBD2 (5 bases each). This CDR3 region has 13 residues. Looked up from germline, CDR1 is SGHAT and CDR2 is FQNNGV. V was trimmed by 5 bases and J by 4 bases, leaving 12 bases between them. The CDR3 reads CASSIQGEYEQYF. The CDR3 bases are TGTGCCAGCAGCATTCAGGGAGAGTACGAGCAGTACTTC.

V and J are TRBV6-6 and TRBJ1-6; no definite D call. There are 14 residues in the CDR3. Germline V CDR1 and CDR2: MNHNY, SVGAGI (reference sequence). Trimming took 8 bases from V and 9 from J, leaving 17 bases between them. CDR3 bases: TGTGCCAGCGGCCCCCCGGTTCGTAGTTCACCCCTCCACTTT. It specifies CASGPPVRSSPLHF.

The chain combines TRBV28 with TRBJ2-7, with 7 bases aligning to TRBD2. The CDR3 length is 15 residues. J gave up 4 bases and V 5 bases, and 11 bases lay outside the gene matches. Germline loops: CDR1 MDHEN, CDR2 SYDVKM. CDR3 coding DNA: TGTGCCAGCAGTCGACCCGGACTAGTCTTTTACGAGCAGTACTTC. Translated: CASSRPGLVFYEQYF.

V is TRBV4-2 and J is TRBJ2-5; 8 nucleotides align to TRBD2. The length of the CDR3 is 16 residues. Germline V gives CDR1 LGHNA, CDR2 YNFKEQ. Trimming removed 6 bases from V and 1 base from J; junction bases left unmatched: 10. For the CDR3, the DNA is TGTGCCAGCAGTCAGGGGTCTAGCGGGTCCCAAGAGACCCAGTACTTC. This gives the protein CASSQGSSGSQETQYF.

V and J are TRBV28 and TRBJ2-2, with D possibly matching TRBD2 (5 bases). This CDR3 comprises 14 residues. CDR1 and CDR2 from the germline V gene are MDHEN and SYDVKM. The germline V and J ends were trimmed by 3 bases and 2 bases, with 7 bases remaining between them. CDR3 in DNA: TGTGCCAGCAGTTTGACGGGAAACACCGGGGAGCTGTTTTTT. Amino acid sequence: CASSLTGNTGELFF.

This chain joins TRBV11-3 and TRBJ2-1; 7 bases fit TRBD2. Germline V gene data show CDR1 as SGHNT and CDR2 as YENEEA. V lost 3 bases, J lost 2 bases, and 10 bases stayed unmatched. The CDR3 consists of 17 residues. The CDR3 sequence: CASSFGGGGGTYNEQFF. CDR3 nucleotides: TGTGCCAGCAGCTTTGGCGGCGGGGGAGGGACCTACAATGAGCAGTTCTTC.

J is TRBJ2-7 and V is TRBV5-6; D gene unclear. The CDR3 is made up of 15 amino acids. CDR1 SGHDT and CDR2 YYEEEE come from the germline V gene. Trimming removed 0 bases from V and 2 bases from J, with 12 bases in between. The CDR3 sequence: CASSLGGRMPYEQYF. Here the CDR3 DNA reads TGTGCCAGCAGCTTGGGAGGTAGAATGCCCTACGAGCAGTACTTC.

The chain carries TRBV19 and TRBJ1-5; D might be TRBD1 (6 bases). The V gene's germline CDR1 is LNHDA and CDR2 SQIVND (reference sequence). V dropped 5 bases and J dropped 6 bases, with 14 bases sitting between them. The CDR3 spans 14 residues. The CDR3 DNA is TGTGCCAGTAGTCAGCGACAGGCCCGTCAGCCCCAGCATTTT. Amino acid sequence: CASSQRQARQPQHF.

The rearrangement uses TRBV6-4 and TRBJ2-2; D ambiguous. V lost 0 bases, J lost 5 bases, and 4 bases lay in between. Germline values: CDR1 MRHNA, CDR2 SNTAGT. The CDR3 sequence is 13 residues long. This chain's CDR3 is CASSDSTTGELFF. The CDR3 bases are TGTGCCAGCAGTGACTCGACTACCGGGGAGCTGTTTTTT.